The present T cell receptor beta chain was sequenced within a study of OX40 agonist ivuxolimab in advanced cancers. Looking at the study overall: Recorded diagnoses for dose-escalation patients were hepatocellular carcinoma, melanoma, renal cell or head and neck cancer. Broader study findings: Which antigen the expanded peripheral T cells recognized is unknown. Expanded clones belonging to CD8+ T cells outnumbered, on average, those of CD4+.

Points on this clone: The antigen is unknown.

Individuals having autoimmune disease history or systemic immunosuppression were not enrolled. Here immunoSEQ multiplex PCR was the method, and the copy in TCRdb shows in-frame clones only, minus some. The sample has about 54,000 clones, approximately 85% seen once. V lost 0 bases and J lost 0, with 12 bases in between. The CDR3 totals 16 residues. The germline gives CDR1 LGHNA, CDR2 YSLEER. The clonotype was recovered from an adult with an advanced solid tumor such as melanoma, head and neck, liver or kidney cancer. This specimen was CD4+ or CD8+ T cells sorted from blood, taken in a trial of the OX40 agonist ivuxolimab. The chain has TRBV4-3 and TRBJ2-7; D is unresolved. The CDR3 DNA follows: TGCGCCAGCAGCCAAGATCCGGCAGGATTCTCCTACGAGCAGTACTTC. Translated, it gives CASSQDPAGFSYEQYF.